This paragraph reports one TCR beta chain. Its antigen is not yet known. Base qualities are not provided; no much larger clone lies one nucleotide away. The sample's time point label, decoded: baseline before first vaccination. The vaccinee samples were drawn from two UK trials, COV001 and COV002, one of which was a single-blind randomized controlled phase 2/3 trial testing AZD1222 (ChAdOx1 nCoV-19) in healthy adults. For TCRbeta chain sequencing, PBMC samples were collected from trial participants at day 0 and at day 28 after the second dose. The data were taken from a study of T cell responses to AZD1222 COVID-19 vaccine (dated by TCRdb to the early 2020s). About the full investigation: AZD1222 recipients given second doses at about 4 weeks or at about 12 weeks were pooled, since spike-specific TCR depth and breadth were not found to differ between the two schedules. Trial participants were enrolled by age into 18-55, 56-69 and 70-plus year subgroups, with approximately 150, 30 and 60 TCR-sequenced participants respectively. A total of just over 230 trial participants underwent TCR sequencing, of whom nearly 210 had received two doses of AZD1222 and roughly 26 had received two doses of the MenACWY control vaccine.

Study-level results and caveats: No day 14 peak-response samples were available, so repertoires were characterized only after the peak T cell response. Conclusions about previously exposed vaccinees are limited because only a handful of AZD1222 recipients were SARS-CoV-2 seropositive at baseline. Epitopes outside the regions mutated in the B.1.351 and B.1.1.7 variants were reportedly recognized by nearly half of the unique spike-specific TCRs. Vaccine-associated CD4 TCRs spanned the whole spike protein, with dominant responses in regions 160-218 and 743-854. Spike-specific TCR breadth and depth rose significantly after two AZD1222 doses compared with day 0 and with MenACWY recipients. Participants were mostly white British and included more females than males, and it was suggested by the authors that clonal diversity may have been underestimated. The 56-69-year group was small, and its depth increase did not reach significance, likely because of low power.

The CDR3 covers 14 residues, taking in both the cysteine and the phenylalanine. CDR3 DNA only is kept here, 42 bases in frame from base 1. Via the germline V gene, CDR1 is SGHRS and CDR2 YFSETQ. V sheds 0 bases and J sheds 0 bases, leaving 3 bases between their ends. The CDR3 regions of human TCRbeta chains were analyzed by immunosequencing. Per the source publication's procedure: Repertoire TCRs were matched against a reference library of SARS-CoV-2-specific TCRs generated with the MIRA antigen-specificity platform. Breadth meant the fraction of unique TCRs that were SARS-CoV-2-associated, whereas depth meant the fraction of total T cells that were SARS-CoV-2-associated. Using the MIRA data, each spike-specific TCR was assigned both to the spike region to which the TCR was reactive and to a CD4 or CD8 class. Log10-transformed breadth and depth values were compared by one-way ANOVA with Sidak's multiple comparisons tests. TCRdb's version of the immuneACCESS table is confined to in-frame rearrangements and falls short of the full clone set. An unresolved V gene accounts for under half of the shortfall where checked; the remainder is of unknown origin. V, J and clone size derive from that table, while D and trimming were established from the DNA sequence. The sample contains 90,000 to 120,000 clones, just under 90% of them found a single time. The ten top clones hold less than 3.5% of the sample.

Recombination linked TRBV5-1 to TRBJ2-2, with the D segment identity uncertain. The TCR originated in an adult in good health. The specimen was peripheral blood, collected on day 0 of AZD1222 vaccination. The sequence in DNA is TGCGCCAGCAGCTTGGGTGCGAACACCGGGGAGCTGTTTTTT. It is translated as CASSLGANTGELFF. With the rest looked up from the reference TRBV5-1 and TRBJ2-2 genes rather than sequenced, the full variable domain is KAGVTQTPRYLIKTRGQQVTLSCSPISGHRSVSWYQQTPGQGLQFLFEYFSETQRNKGNFPGRFSGRQFSNSRSEMNVSTLELGDSALYLCASSLGANTGELFFGEGSRLTVL.